A single sample is the source of the 20 T cell receptor beta chains below, sequenced in a study of blood T cell repertoires in COVID-19 (dated by TCRdb to 2018 to 2020). Libraries were made using the immunoSEQ multiplex PCR assay. TCRdb re-hosts the immuneACCESS table, in-frame sequences only. Its copies lack some clones; in the studies checked, an unresolved V gene accounts for under half of them, and the cause for the rest is not known. The sample table records about 81,000 clones; more than 80% of these occur just once. The ten most abundant clones make up around 13% of the sample. Sequenced sample: peripheral blood. The source is a human donor in a cohort sampled during active COVID-19.

The chain is built from TRBV5-4 and TRBJ2-7; no clear D. There are 12 residues in the CDR3. V lost 1 base to trimming and J lost 6 bases, with 8 bases between them. Germline assignment: CDR1 SGHNT and CDR2 YYREEE (reference sequence). Written as DNA, the CDR3 is TGTGCCAGCAGCTTGCCGGGTCGCGAGCAGTACTTC. Residues: CASSLPGREQYF. Variable domain in full (rest from reference TRBV5-4 and TRBJ2-7): ETGVTQSPTHLIKTRGQQVTLRCSSQSGHNTVSWYQQALGQGPQFIFQYYREEENGRGNFPPRFSGLQFPNYSSELNVNALELDDSALYLCASSLPGREQYFGPGTRLTVT.

The chain uses TRBV5-6 and TRBJ1-2; D gene ambiguous. Trimming took off 0 bases at V and 4 bases at J, with 16 bases between the two ends. The length of the CDR3 is 16 residues. Per the germline V gene, CDR1 is SGHDT and CDR2 is YYEEEE. In DNA, the CDR3 is TGTGCCAGCAGCTTGGATGGTTCCGGAGTGATCTATGGCTACACCTTC. It encodes CASSLDGSGVIYGYTF. The whole variable domain, remainder taken from reference TRBV5-6 and TRBJ1-2, is DAGVTQSPTHLIKTRGQQVTLRCSPKSGHDTVSWYQQALGQGPQFIFQYYEEEERQRGNFPDRFSGHQFPNYSSELNVNALLLGDSALYLCASSLDGSGVIYGYTFGSGTRLTVV.

V is TRBV19 and J is TRBJ2-7; TRBD2 is a possible D gene (6 bases). Trimming removed 4 bases from V and 4 bases from J, with 17 bases in between. CDR1 is LNHDA, CDR2 SQIVND, per germline (reference sequence). The CDR3 is made up of 15 amino acids. The CDR3 coding sequence is TGTGCCAGTAGTACCTCTAGCGTCGGTCTGTACGAGCAGTACTTC. Its protein is CASSTSSVGLYEQYF.

A few counts support this clone. The genes are TRBV21-1 and TRBJ1-2. TRBV21-1 is listed as a pseudogene. This CDR3 has 13 residues. In DNA form, the CDR3 reads TGTGCCAGCAGCAAAGGAGCAGCGGGGGGCTACACCTTC. It encodes CASSKGAAGGYTF.

The chain links TRBV10-1 to TRBJ2-1, with TRBD2 matching 7 bases. Per germline, CDR1 WNHNN and CDR2 SYGVQD (reference sequence). J lost 14 bases, V lost 4 bases, and 11 bases had no gene match. The CDR3 runs to 13 residues. The CDR3 reads CASSAKGLRGKFF. DNA for the CDR3: TGCGCCAGCAGTGCCAAGGGACTACGTGGAAAGTTCTTC.

V is TRBV27 and J is TRBJ1-3, with 9 nucleotides matching TRBD1. CDR1 is MNHEY, CDR2 SMNVEV, per germline (reference sequence). The trim removed 5 bases at V and 0 bases at J, leaving 14 bases unmatched. This CDR3 contains 19 residues. The CDR3 DNA follows: TGTGCCAGCAGTAGATGGACAGGGGCGTCCTACGACTCTGGAAACACCATATATTTT. This translates into CASSRWTGASYDSGNTIYF.

The genes are TRBV2 and TRBJ2-6; 8 bases match TRBD1. The CDR3 is 16 residues long. Germline CDR1 and CDR2: SNHLY and FYNNEI. V dropped 4 bases and J dropped 0; count of bases not matched to a gene: 2. The CDR3 region has the DNA TGTGCCAGCAGTGGGGGGACAGGCTCTGGGGCCAACGTCCTGACTTTC. Its protein is CASSGGTGSGANVLTF.

This chain joins TRBV5-4 and TRBJ1-4; D gene ambiguous. V was trimmed by 4 bases and J by 5 bases, leaving 12 bases between them. In germline, CDR1 is SGHNT, CDR2 YYREEE (reference sequence). This CDR3 is 14 amino acids long. The CDR3 DNA reads TGTGCCAGCAGCGAGGCCAAGTACAATGAAAAACTGTTTTTT. This gives the protein CASSEAKYNEKLFF.

This clone has only one observation. The chain joins TRBV28 to TRBJ1-5; D is perhaps TRBD1 (6 bases). Trimming pared 2 bases from V and 6 bases from J, leaving 14 bases between. Per the germline V gene, CDR1 is MDHEN and CDR2 is SYDVKM. This CDR3 contains 15 residues. The CDR3 nucleotides are TGTGCCAGCAGTTTAAAAACAGGGTTGGGTCAGCCCCAGCATTTT. This translates into CASSLKTGLGQPQHF.

The chain uses TRBV6-1 and TRBJ1-2; possibly TRBD1 for D (6 bases). Germline loops: CDR1 MNHNS, CDR2 SASEGT. The CDR3 extends over 17 amino acids. Trimming pared 4 bases from V and 6 bases from J, leaving 24 bases between. DNA for the CDR3: TGTGCCAGCAGTGCCTCGACCGGGCGACAGGTCAAAGATGGCTACACCTTC. Its translation: CASSASTGRQVKDGYTF.

The chain recombines TRBV3-1 (or the pseudogene TRBV3-2) with TRBJ2-7, with 7 bases identical to TRBD1. The ends lost 4 bases at V and 4 bases at J; junction bases unmatched: 10. The CDR3 is 15 residues long. Germline CDR1 LGHDT, CDR2 YNNKEL (reference sequence). This chain's CDR3 is CASSRTTGKEYEQYF. CDR3 in DNA: TGTGCCAGCAGCCGGACGACAGGGAAAGAGTACGAGCAGTACTTC.

The rearrangement links TRBV7-9 to TRBJ2-5, with 8 bases identical to TRBD2. The junction had 16 bases not matched to a gene; V was cut back by 5 bases and J by 8 bases. The CDR3 consists of 16 residues. Germline-derived CDR1 and CDR2 are SEHNR and FQNEAQ (reference sequence). The CDR3 bases are TGTGCCAGCAGCACTCGATTAGCGGGGAGGAGGGAAACCCAGTACTTC. It translates to CASSTRLAGRRETQYF.

The CDR3 here is CASSQTSANTGELFF. In DNA form, the CDR3 reads TGTGCCAGCAGTCAGACTTCAGCGAACACCGGGGAGCTGTTTTTT. V usage is TRBV6-2 or TRBV6-3 and J usage is TRBJ2-2, with D unclear. The CDR3 loop spans 15 amino acids. V lost 5 bases and J 0 bases, leaving 10 bases between the germline ends. Germline V gene data show CDR1 as MNHEY and CDR2 as SVGEGT.

This chain uses TRBV5-1 with TRBJ1-5, with 10 nucleotides matching TRBD1. The CDR3 has 15 residues. The V and J ends lost 4 bases and 4 bases, in that order; junction bases with no gene match: 5. Germline V gives CDR1 SGHRS, CDR2 YFSETQ. In nucleotides, the CDR3 is TGCGCCAGCAGCCCGACAGGGGGCAGGAATCAGCCCCAGCATTTT. It encodes CASSPTGGRNQPQHF.

The chain employs TRBV4-1 and TRBJ1-2; D possibly corresponds to TRBD1 (5 bases). The CDR3 covers 13 residues. Germline V CDR1 and CDR2: MGHRA, YSYEKL. V lost 3 bases and J lost 4, with 9 bases in between. As DNA, the CDR3 is TGCGCCAGCAGCCAGCGGGGCGGCTATGGCTACACCTTC. Its translation is CASSQRGGYGYTF.

This clone was seen only a few times. The rearrangement uses TRBV6-6 and TRBJ1-5; D gene unclear. Trimming removed 5 bases at V and 5 bases at J, with 10 bases between. Germline CDR1 and CDR2: MNHNY and SVGAGI (reference sequence). This CDR3 is built from 13 residues. This CDR3 reads CASSVDWDQPQHF. In nucleotides, the CDR3 is TGTGCCAGCAGTGTTGACTGGGATCAGCCCCAGCATTTT.

This chain uses TRBV27 with TRBJ2-3, with a possible D match to TRBD2 (7 bases). Trimming shortened V by 1 base and J by 6 bases, and 14 bases separated the two germline ends. In germline, CDR1 is MNHEY, CDR2 SMNVEV (reference sequence). The CDR3 spans 15 residues. The chain's CDR3 is CASSLLGGRSDTQYF. As DNA, the CDR3 is TGTGCCAGCAGTTTATTGGGGGGGCGGTCCGATACGCAGTATTTT.

In its sample, this clone was seen a few times. The genes are TRBV25-1 and TRBJ2-3; no firm D call. This CDR3 has 15 amino acids. Trimming left V 3 bases short and J 2 bases short, with 12 bases between. Germline-derived CDR1 and CDR2 are MGHDK and SYGVNS. The CDR3 DNA sequence: TGTGCCAGCAGTGATAGGCGGAGCCACACAGATACGCAGTATTTT. Its protein product is CASSDRRSHTDTQYF.

The chain uses TRBV3-1 (or the pseudogene TRBV3-2) and TRBJ2-2; perhaps TRBD2 as D (7 bases). This CDR3 contains 16 residues. Germline CDR1 and CDR2: LGHDT and YNNKEL (reference sequence). With 5 bases removed from V and 6 bases from J, the gap between germline ends came to 19 bases. The CDR3 sequence is CASSKPRGAGPGELFF. Written as DNA, the CDR3 is TGTGCCAGCAGCAAGCCCCGGGGGGCGGGGCCCGGGGAGCTGTTTTTT.

The chain is built from TRBV5-1 and TRBJ2-1, with 7 bases aligning to TRBD1. Germline CDR1 and CDR2: SGHRS and YFSETQ. The CDR3 spans 16 residues. The J segment lost 4 bases and the V segment lost 4 bases, leaving 11 bases of the junction unmatched. In nucleotides, the CDR3 is TGCGCCAGCAGCCCGCGCCCGGGACAGCAGTACAATGAGCAGTTCTTC. Protein sequence: CASSPRPGQQYNEQFF.